The clone carrying this T cell receptor (beta chain) came up a few times. The target antigen is unknown. The PCR was carried out with 60 Vbeta primers and 13 Jbeta primers. Produced via immunoSEQ multiplex PCR; TCRdb's table is partial and in-frame only. The sample records some 100,000 clones, approximately 75% being singletons. This specimen comes from a study of cytomegalovirus exposure and HLA in healthy donors. Study results and caveats: In vitro work confirmed that three CMV-associated chains recognize CMV antigens. Researchers catalogued around 150 TCR beta chains as cytomegalovirus-associated.

Germline CDR1 is SEHNR and CDR2 is FQNEAQ (reference sequence). There are 15 residues in the CDR3. After removal of 2 bases from V and 4 bases from J, the junction contained 1 base not matched to a gene. V is TRBV7-9 and J is TRBJ1-6, with TRBD1 identical over 8 bases. Sequenced sample: PBMCs. The receptor's source is a woman aged 70 to 79 in good health and CMV-seropositive. In DNA form, the CDR3 reads TGTGCCAGCAGCTTAAGACAGGGGTATAATTCACCCCTCCACTTT. Protein sequence: CASSLRQGYNSPLHF.